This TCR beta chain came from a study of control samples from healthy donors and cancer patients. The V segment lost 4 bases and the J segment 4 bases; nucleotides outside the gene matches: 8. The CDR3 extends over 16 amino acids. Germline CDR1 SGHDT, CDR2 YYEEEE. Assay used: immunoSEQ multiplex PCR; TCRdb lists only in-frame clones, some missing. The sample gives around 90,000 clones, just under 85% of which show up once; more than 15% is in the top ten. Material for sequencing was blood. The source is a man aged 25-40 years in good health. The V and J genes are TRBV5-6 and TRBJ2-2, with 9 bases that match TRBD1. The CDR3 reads CASSTTGGWSTGELFF. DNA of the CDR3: TGTGCCAGCAGCACGACAGGGGGTTGGTCCACCGGGGAGCTGTTTTTT.